The clone carrying this TCR beta chain has more than one count but fewer than ten. These data are taken from a study of blood T cell repertoires in COVID-19. Across the whole study: Material from acute and convalescent COVID-19 was sourced from the United States, Italy and Spain. T cells, B-cell-depleted T cells, or PBMCs supplied cDNA or gDNA.

The germline CDR1 and CDR2 sequences are MDHEN and SYDVKM. Trimming shortened V by 4 bases and J by 8 bases, and 11 bases separated the two germline ends. This CDR3 contains 12 residues. Per the original data handling: Nucleated cell counts were estimated from reference gene primer amplification. The protocol was immunoSEQ multiplex PCR, while the TCRdb copy is restricted to in-frame clones and leaves out a portion. The V and J calls and clone size are taken from that table; D and trimming were inferred from the DNA. The sample comprises some 120,000 clones, around four fifths of which are singletons, and roughly 25% rests with the top ten.

The receptor was isolated from a human donor in a cohort sampled during active COVID-19. This chain connects TRBV28 to TRBJ1-2; D not resolved. Material: peripheral blood. DNA of the CDR3: TGTGCCAGCAGTTCCCGGAGGAGGGGCTACACCTTC. This sequence encodes CASSSRRRGYTF.